Listed here is a single TCR beta chain. The table came from immunoSEQ multiplex PCR; TCRdb's copy has only in-frame clones and leaves some out. The profile shows about 520,000 clones, 90% to 96% of them singletons. The data were obtained in a study of shared clonotypes between healthy human individuals. Germline V gene data show CDR1 as SGHDN and CDR2 as FVKESK. The CDR3 has 18 amino acids. V lost 2 bases, J lost 1 base, and 13 bases stayed unmatched. The J gene is TRBJ2-7, the V gene TRBV14; 8 bases match TRBD1. This TCR was sampled from a woman aged 25 to 39 in good health. Sequenced sample: naive CD4+ T cells sorted from blood. As to subset: CD45RA+ positively selected. CDR3: CASSQPFTGTGVSYEQYF. CDR3 bases: TGTGCCAGCAGCCAACCCTTCACAGGGACAGGAGTGTCCTACGAGCAGTACTTC.